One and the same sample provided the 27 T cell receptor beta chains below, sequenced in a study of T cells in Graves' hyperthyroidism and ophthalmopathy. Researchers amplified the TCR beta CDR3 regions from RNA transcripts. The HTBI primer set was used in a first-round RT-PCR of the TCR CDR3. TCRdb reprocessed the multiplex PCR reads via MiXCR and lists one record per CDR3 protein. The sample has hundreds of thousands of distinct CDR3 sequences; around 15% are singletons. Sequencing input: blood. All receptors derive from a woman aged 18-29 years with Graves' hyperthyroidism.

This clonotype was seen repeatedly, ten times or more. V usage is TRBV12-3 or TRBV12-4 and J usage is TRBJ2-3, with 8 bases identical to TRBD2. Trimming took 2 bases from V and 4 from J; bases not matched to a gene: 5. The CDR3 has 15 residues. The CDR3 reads CASSLKGLGADTQYF. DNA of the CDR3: TGTGCCAGCAGTTTAAAGGGACTAGGCGCAGATACGCAGTATTTT.

The CDR3: CASSLTASIDEQYF. DNA of the CDR3: TGTGCCAGCAGTTTAACAGCTAGCATCGACGAGCAGTACTTC. J is TRBJ2-7 and V is TRBV27; a weak D match, TRBD2 (5 bases). With 2 bases removed from V and 5 bases from J, the gap between germline ends came to 13 bases. Germline V gene lookup returns CDR1 MNHEY and CDR2 SMNVEV (reference sequence). The CDR3 length is 14 residues.

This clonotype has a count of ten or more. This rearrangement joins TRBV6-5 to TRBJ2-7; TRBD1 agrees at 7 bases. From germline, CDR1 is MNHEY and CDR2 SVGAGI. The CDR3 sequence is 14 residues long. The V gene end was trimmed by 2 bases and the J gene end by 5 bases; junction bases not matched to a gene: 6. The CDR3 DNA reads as TGTGCCAGCAGTTACGACAGGGCTACCCACGAGCAGTACTTC. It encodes CASSYDRATHEQYF.

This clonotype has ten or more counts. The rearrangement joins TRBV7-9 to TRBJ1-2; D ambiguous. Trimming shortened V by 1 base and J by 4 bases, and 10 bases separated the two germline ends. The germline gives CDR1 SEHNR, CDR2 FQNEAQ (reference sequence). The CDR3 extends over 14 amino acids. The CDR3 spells CASSLVPLVYGYTF. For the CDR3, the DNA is TGTGCCAGCAGCTTAGTTCCATTAGTCTATGGCTACACCTTC. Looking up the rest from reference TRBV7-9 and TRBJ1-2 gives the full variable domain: DTGVSQNPRHKITKRGQNVTFRCDPISEHNRLYWYRQTLGQGPEFLTYFQNEAQLEKSRLLSDRFSAERPKGSFSTLEIQRTEQGDSAMYLCASSLVPLVYGYTFGSGTRLTVV.

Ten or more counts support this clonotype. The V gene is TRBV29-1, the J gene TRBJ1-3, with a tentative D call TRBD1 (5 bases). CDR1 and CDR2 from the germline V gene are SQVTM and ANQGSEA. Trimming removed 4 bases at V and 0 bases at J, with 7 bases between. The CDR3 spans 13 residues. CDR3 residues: CSVGQTSGNTIYF. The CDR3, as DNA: TGCAGCGTTGGACAGACCTCTGGAAACACCATATATTTT. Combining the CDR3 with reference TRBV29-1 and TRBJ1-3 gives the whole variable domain SAVISQKPSRDICQRGTSLTIQCQVDSQVTMMFWYRQQPGQSLTLIATANQGSEATYESGFVIDKFPISRPNLTFSTLTVSNMSPEDSSIYLCSVGQTSGNTIYFGEGSWLTVV.

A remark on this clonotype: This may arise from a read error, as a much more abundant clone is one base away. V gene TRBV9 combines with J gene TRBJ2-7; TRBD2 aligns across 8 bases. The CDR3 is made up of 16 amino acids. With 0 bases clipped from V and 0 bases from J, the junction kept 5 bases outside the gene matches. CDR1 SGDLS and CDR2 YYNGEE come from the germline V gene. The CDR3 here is CASSVDASGPSYEQYF. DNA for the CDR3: TGTGCCAGCAGCGTAGATGCTAGCGGGCCCTCCTACGAGCAGTACTTC.

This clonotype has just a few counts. The CDR3 protein is CASSQDTARAKEQFF. The CDR3 DNA reads TGCGCCAGCAGCCAAGATACGGCTAGGGCTAAAGAGCAGTTCTTC. The chain links TRBV4-3 to TRBJ2-1, with D unresolved. V was pared by 0 bases and J by 10 bases, with 16 bases between. The CDR3 covers 15 residues. Germline V gene sequence: CDR1 LGHNA, CDR2 YSLEER.

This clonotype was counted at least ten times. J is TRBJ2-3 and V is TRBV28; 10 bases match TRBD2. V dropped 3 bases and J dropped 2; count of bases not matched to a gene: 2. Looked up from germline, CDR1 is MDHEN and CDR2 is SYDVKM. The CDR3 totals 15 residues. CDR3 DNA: TGTGCCAGCAGTTTCAGCGGGAGGGACACAGATACGCAGTATTTT. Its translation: CASSFSGRDTDTQYF.

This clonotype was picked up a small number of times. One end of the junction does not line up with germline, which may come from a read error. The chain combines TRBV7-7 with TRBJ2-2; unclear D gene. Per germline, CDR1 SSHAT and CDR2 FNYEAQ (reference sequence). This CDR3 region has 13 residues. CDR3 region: CASSFGFSGELFF. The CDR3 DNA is TGTGCTAGCAGCTTCGGGTTCAGCGGGGAGCTGTTTTTT.

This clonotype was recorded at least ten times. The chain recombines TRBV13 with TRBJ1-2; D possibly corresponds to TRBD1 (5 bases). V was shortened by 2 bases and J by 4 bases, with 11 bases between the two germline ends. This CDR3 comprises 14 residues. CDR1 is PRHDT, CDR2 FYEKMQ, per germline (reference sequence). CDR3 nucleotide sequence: TGTGCCAGCAGCTTATACCAGGGCCTCTATGGCTACACCTTC. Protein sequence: CASSLYQGLYGYTF. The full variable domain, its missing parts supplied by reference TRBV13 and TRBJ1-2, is AAGVIQSPRHLIKEKRETATLKCYPIPRHDTVYWYQQGPGQDPQFLISFYEKMQSDKGSIPDRFSAQQFSDYHSELNMSSLELGDSALYFCASSLYQGLYGYTFGSGTRLTVV.

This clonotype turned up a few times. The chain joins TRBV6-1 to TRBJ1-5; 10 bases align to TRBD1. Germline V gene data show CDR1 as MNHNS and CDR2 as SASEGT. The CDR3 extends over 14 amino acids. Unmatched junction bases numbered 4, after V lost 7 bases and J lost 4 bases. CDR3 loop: CASTPGQGNQPQHF. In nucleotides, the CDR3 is TGTGCCAGCACCCCGGGACAGGGGAATCAGCCCCAGCATTTT.

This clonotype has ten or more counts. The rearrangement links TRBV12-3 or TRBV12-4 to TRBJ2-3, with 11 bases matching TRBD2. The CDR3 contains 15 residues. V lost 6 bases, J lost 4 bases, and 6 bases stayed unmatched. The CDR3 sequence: CASRYSGRASDTQYF. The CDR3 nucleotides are TGTGCCAGCAGGTATAGCGGGAGGGCCTCAGATACGCAGTATTTT.

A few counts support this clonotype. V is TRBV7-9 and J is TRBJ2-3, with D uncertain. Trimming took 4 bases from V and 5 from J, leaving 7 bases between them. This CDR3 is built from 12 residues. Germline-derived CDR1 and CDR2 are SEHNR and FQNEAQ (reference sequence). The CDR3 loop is CASSSFGDTQYF. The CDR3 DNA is TGTGCCAGCAGCTCTTTTGGAGATACGCAGTATTTT.

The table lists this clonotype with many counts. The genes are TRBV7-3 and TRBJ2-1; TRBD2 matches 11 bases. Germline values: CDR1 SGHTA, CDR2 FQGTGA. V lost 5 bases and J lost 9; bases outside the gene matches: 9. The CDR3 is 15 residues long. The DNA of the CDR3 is TGTGCCAGCAGCCTCGGGCTAGCGGGAGGCGGTGAGCAGTTCTTC. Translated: CASSLGLAGGGEQFF.

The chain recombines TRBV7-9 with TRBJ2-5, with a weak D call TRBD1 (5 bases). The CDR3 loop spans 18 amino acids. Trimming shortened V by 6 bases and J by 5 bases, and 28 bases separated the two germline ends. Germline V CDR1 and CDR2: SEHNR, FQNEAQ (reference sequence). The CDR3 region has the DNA TGTGCCAGCAGTTTACCGACCCTTTCGGTTCTCCCAGGGGAGACCCAGTACTTC. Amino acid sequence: CASSLPTLSVLPGETQYF.

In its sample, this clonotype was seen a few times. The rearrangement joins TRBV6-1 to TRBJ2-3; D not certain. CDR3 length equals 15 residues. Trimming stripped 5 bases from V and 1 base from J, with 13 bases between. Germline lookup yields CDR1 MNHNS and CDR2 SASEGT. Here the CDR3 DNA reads TGTGCCAGCAGTAATTTTCGGTCCGGCACAGATACGCAGTATTTT. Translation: CASSNFRSGTDTQYF.

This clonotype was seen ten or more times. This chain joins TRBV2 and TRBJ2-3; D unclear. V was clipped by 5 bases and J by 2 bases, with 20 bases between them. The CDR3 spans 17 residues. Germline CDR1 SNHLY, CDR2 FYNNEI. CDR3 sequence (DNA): TGTGCCAGCAGTCCTCTGACCATGGGCCCATACACAGATACGCAGTATTTT. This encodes CASSPLTMGPYTDTQYF.

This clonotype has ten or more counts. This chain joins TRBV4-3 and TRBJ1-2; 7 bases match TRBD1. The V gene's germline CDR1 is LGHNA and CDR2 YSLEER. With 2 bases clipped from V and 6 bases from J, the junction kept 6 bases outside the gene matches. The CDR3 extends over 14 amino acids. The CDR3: CASSQKTGSHGYTF. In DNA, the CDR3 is TGCGCCAGCAGCCAAAAGACAGGGTCCCATGGCTACACCTTC.

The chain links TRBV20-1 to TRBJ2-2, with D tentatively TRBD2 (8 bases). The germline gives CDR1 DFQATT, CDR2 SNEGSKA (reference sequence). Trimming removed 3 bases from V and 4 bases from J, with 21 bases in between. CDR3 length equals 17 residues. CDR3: CSASRSGGGQFTGELFF. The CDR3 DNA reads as TGCAGTGCTAGTAGGTCGGGAGGGGGACAGTTCACCGGGGAGCTGTTTTTT.

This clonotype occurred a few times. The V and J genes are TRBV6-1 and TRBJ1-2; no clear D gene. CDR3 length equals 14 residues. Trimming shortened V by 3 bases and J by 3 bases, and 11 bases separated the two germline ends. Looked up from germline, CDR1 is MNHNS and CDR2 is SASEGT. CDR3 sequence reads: CASSDRNRYYGYTF. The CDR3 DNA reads TGTGCCAGCAGTGATAGGAACAGATACTATGGCTACACCTTC.

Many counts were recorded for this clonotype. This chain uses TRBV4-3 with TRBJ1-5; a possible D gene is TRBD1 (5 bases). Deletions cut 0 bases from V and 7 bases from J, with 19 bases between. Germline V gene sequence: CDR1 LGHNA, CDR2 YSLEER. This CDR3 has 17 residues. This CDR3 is CASSQDRSTGVRQPQHF. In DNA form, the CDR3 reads TGCGCCAGCAGCCAAGATAGGAGTACGGGGGTCCGCCAGCCCCAGCATTTT.

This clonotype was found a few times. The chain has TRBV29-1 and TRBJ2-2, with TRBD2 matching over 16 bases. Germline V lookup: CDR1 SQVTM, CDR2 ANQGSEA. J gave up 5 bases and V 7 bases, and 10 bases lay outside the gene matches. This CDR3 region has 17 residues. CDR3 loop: CSALGLAGGAVTGELFF. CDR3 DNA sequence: TGCAGCGCCCTGGGACTAGCGGGAGGGGCGGTAACCGGGGAGCTGTTTTTT.

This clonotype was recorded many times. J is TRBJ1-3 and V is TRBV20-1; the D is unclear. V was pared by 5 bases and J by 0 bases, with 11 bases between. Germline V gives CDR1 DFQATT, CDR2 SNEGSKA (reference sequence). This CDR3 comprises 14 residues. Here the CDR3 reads CSADGPPSGNTIYF. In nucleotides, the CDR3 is TGCAGTGCTGATGGCCCCCCCTCTGGAAACACCATATATTTT.

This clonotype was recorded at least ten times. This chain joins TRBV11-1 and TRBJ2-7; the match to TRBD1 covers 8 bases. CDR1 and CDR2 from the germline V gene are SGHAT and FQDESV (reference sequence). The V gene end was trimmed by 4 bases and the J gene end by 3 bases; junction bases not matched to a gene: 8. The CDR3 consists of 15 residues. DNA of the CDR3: TGTGCCAGCAGCTCCGCCGGGACAGGCTTCTACGAGCAGTACTTC. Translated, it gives CASSSAGTGFYEQYF.

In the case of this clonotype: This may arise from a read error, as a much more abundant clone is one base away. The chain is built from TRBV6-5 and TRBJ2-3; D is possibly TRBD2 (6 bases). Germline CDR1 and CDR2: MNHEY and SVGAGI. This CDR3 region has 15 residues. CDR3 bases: TGTGCCATCAGTTACGGCGGGACGAGCACAGATACGCAGTATTTT. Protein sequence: CAISYGGTSTDTQYF.

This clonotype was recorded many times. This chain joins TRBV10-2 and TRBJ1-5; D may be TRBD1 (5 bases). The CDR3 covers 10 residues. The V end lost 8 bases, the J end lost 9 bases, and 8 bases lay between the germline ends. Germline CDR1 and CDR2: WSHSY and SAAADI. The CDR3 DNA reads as TGCGCCAGCGGGGCAGGGCCCCAGCATTTT. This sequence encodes CASGAGPQHF.

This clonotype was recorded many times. CDR3 coding DNA: TGTGCCAGCAGGGACGGAACCGCAACTAATGAAAAACTGTTTTTT. Translated: CASRDGTATNEKLFF. The chain uses TRBV2 and TRBJ1-4; no clear D. The V end lost 6 bases, the J end lost 0 bases, and 11 bases lay between the germline ends. Germline V CDR1 and CDR2: SNHLY, FYNNEI. The CDR3 contains 15 residues.